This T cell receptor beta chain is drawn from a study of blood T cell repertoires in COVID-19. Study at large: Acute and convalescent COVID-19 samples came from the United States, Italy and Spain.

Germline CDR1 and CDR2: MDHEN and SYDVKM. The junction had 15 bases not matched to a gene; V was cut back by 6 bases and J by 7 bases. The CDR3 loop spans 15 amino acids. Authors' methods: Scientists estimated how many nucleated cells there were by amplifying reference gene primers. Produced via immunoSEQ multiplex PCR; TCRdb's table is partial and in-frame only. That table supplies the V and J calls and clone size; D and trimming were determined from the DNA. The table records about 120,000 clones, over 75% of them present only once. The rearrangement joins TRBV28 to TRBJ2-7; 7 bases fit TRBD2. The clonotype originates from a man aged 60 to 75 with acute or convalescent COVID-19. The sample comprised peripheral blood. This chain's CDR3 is CASSNGGTAREEQYF. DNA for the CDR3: TGTGCCAGCAGCAACGGGGGGACGGCCAGAGAAGAGCAGTACTTC.